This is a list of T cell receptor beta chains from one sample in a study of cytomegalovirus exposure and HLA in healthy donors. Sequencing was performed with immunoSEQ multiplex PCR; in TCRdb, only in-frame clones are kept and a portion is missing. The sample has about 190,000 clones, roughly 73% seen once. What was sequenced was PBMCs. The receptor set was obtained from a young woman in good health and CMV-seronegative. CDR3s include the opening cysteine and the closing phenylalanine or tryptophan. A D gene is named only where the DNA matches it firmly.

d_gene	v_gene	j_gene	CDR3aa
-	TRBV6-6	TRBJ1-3	CASSYWPKGNTIYF
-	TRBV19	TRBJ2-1	CASSIGGGNEQFF
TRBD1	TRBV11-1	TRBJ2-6	CASSSGQGRPVGGANVLTF
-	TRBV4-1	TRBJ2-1	CASSLQGLGNEQFF
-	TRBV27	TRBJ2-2	CASSLGTNSGELFF
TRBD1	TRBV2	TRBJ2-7	CASSDWGTGATYEQYF
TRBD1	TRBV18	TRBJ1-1	CASSNRGGNTEAFF
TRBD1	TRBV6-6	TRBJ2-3	CASSYSTWTGEDTQYF
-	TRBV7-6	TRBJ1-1	CASSMTSYSEAFF
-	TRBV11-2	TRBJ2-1	CASSPPPRGYNEQFF
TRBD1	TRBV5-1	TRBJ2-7	CASSLADRGHEQYF
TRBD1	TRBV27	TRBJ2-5	CASSPLGTGGGTQYF
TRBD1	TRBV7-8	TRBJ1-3	CASSLGLRGPGNTIYF
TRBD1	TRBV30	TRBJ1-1	CAWSVLTGGRGTEAFF
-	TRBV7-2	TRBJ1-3	CASSLSQGRSNTIYF
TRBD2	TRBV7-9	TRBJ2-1	CASSFPTSGASYNEQFF
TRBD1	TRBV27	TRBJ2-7	CASSLGQFASYEQYF